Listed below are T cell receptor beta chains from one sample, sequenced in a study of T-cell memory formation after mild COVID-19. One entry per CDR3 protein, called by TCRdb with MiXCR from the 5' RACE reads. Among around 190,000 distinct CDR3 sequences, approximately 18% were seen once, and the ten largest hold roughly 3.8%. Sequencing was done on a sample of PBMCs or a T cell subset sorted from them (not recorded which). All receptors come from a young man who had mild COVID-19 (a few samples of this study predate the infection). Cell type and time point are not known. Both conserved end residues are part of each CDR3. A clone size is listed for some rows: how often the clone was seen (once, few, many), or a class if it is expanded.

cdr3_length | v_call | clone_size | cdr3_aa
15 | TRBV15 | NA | CATSRDIADYNEQFF
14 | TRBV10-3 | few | CAISGGDGNQPQHF
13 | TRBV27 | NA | CASRVTGTDTQYF
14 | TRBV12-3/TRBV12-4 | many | CASSLGSMGYGYTF
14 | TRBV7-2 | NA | CASTPTGAQETQYF
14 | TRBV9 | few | CASSPHSLNTEAFF
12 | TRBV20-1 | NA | CSAISGGNTIYF
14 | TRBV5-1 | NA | CASSSRTSWETQYF
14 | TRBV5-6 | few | CASSRTGGDEKLFF
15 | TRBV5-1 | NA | CASSLGPGEGTEAFF
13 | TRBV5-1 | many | CASRWDRDTEAFF
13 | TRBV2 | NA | CASSLQGSYGYTF
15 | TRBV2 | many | CASTSTTSGAGEQFF
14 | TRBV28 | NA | CASSRIPRNTEAFF
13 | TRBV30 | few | CAWAVFRAQGYTF
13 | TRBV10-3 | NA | CAISEGVTGTQHF
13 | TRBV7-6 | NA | CASSLRQGDTQYF
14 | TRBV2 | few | CASSEGQGRQPQHF
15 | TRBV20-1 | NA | CSARADRLSTDTQYF
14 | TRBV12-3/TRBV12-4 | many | CASSLETPGNEQFF
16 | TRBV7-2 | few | CASSLRKGSAVETQYF
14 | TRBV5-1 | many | CASSFRTSTDTQYF
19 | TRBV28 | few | CASSFVEGAGSSGANVLTF
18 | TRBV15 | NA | CATSRDGFVDRVGYGYTF
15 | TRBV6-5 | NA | CASRDIGEYTDTQYF
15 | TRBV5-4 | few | CASSLPRHTNTEAFF
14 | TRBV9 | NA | CASSVEVEGREAFF
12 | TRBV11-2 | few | CASSLGREKLFF
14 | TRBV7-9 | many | CASSGGGFNSPLHF
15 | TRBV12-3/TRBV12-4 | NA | CASSLEGAAGTEAFF
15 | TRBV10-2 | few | CASVAGGSPWIGQFF
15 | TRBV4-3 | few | CASSQGLDRAQTQYF
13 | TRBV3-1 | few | CASSQGSPNEQFF
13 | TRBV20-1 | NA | CSASPGRAETQYF
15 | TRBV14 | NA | CASSQAQGLNEKLFF
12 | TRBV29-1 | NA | CSVSHSYNEQFF
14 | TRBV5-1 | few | CASSLGLSNGELFF
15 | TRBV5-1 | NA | CASSLGQGAPETQYF
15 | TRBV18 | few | CASSLRQGAGTEAFF
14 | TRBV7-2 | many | CASSLGTGRRKAFF
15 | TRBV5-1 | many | CASSFVGGTQSEAFF
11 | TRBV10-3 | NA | CAISDGYGYTF
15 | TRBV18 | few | CASSPPGSVYNEQFF
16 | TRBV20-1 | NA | CSARDLGRGMRDEQFF
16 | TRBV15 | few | CATSRDPRGANLRQYF
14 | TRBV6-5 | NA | CASRRGAENYGYTF
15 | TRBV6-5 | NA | CASSSLAGGKNIQYF
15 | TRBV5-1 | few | CASSLVGSNTGELFF